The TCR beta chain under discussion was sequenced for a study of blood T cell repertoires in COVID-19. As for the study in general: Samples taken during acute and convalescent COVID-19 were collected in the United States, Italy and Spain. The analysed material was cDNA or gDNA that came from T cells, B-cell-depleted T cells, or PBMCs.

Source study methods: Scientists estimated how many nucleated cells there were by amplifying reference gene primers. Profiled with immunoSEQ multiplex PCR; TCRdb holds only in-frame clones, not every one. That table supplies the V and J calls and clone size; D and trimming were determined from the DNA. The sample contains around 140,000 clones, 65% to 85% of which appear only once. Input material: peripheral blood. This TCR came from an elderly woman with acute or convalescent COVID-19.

This CDR3 is CASSSNRGNTEAFF. CDR3 DNA: TGTGCCAGCAGCTCAAACAGGGGGAACACTGAAGCTTTCTTT. The chain uses TRBV7-9 and TRBJ1-1; 7 bases agree with TRBD1. The J segment lost 1 base and the V segment lost 4 bases, leaving 3 bases of the junction unmatched. The CDR3 is 14 residues long. The germline V gene has CDR1 SEHNR and CDR2 FQNEAQ (reference sequence).